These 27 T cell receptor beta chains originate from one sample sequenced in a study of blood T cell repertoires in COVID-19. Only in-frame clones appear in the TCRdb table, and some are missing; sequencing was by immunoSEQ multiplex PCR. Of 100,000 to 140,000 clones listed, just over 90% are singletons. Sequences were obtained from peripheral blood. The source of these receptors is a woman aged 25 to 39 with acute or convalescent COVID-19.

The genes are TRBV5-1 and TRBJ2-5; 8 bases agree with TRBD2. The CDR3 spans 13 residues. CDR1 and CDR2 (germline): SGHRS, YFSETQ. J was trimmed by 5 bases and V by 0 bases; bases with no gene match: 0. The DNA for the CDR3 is TGCGCCAGCAGCTTGGCTAGCGGGGAGACCCAGTACTTC. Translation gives CASSLASGETQYF.

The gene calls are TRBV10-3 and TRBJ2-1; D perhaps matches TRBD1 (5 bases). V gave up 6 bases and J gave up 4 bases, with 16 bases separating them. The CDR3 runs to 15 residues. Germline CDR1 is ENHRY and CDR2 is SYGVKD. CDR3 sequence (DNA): TGTGCCATCAGCCTTGGGGCTTCGGAGTACAATGAGCAGTTCTTC. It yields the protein CAISLGASEYNEQFF.

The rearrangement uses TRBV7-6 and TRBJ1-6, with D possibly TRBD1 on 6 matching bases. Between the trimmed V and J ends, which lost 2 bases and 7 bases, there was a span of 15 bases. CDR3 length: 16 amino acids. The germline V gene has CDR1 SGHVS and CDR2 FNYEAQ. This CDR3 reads CASSLQGISGNSPLHF. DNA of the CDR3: TGTGCCAGCAGCTTACAGGGGATCTCCGGAAATTCACCCCTCCACTTT.

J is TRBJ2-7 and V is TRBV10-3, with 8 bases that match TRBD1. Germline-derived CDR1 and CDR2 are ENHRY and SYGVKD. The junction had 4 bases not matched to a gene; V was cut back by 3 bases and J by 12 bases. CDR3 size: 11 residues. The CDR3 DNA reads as TGTGCCATCAGTGATGGACAGGGAGTGTACTTC. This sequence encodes CAISDGQGVYF.

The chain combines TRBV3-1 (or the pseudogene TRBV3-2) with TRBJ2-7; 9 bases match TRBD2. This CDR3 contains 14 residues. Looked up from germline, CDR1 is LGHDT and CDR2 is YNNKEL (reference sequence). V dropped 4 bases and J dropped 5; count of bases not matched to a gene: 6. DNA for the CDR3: TGTGCCAGCAGCCGGCGGGGGGGCCGCGACGAGCAGTACTTC. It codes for CASSRRGGRDEQYF.

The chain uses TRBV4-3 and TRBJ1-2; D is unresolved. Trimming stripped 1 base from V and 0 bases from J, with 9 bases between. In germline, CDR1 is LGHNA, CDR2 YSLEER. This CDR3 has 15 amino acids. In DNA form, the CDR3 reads TGCGCCAGCAGCCAAGGGGCGTTTTCTAACTATGGCTACACCTTC. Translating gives CASSQGAFSNYGYTF.

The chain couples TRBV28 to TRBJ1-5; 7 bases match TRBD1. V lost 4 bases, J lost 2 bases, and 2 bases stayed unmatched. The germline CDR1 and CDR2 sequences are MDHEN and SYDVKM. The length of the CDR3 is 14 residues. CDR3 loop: CASSSGQGNQPQHF. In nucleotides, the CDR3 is TGTGCCAGCAGTTCAGGACAGGGCAATCAGCCCCAGCATTTT.

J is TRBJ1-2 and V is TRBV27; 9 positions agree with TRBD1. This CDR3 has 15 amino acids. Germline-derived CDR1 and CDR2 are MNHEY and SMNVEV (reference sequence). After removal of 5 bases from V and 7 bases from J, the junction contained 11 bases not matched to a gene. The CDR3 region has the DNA TGTGCCAGCAGTAGGAAGTGGACAGGGGAGGCTGGCTACACCTTC. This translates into CASSRKWTGEAGYTF.

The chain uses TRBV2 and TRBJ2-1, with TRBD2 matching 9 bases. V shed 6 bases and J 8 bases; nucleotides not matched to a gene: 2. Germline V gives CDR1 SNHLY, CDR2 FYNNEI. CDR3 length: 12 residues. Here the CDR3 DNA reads TGTGCCAGCAGGGGACTAGCCTATGAGCAGTTCTTC. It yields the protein CASRGLAYEQFF.

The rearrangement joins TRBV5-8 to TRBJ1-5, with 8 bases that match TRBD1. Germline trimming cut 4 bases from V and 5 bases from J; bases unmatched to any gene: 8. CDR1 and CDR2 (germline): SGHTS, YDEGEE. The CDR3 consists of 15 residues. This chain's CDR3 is CASSLGQGGDQPQHF. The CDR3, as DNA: TGTGCCAGCAGCCTCGGACAGGGTGGGGATCAGCCCCAGCATTTT.

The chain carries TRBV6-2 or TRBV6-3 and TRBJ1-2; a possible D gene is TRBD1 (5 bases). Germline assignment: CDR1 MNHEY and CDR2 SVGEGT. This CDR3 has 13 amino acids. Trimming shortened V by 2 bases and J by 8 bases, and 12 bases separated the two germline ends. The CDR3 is CASSYNRPGGYTF. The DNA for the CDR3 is TGTGCCAGCAGTTACAACAGGCCCGGCGGCTACACCTTC.

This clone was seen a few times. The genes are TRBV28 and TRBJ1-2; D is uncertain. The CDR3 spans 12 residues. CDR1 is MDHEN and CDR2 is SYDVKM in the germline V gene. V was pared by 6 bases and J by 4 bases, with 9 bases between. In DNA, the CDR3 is TGTGCCAGCAGCGGGGTGCGCTATGGCTACACCTTC. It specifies CASSGVRYGYTF.

This chain's CDR3 is CASSKKSKVSRGDTQYF. The CDR3 nucleotides are TGTGCCAGCAGCAAAAAGTCTAAGGTTTCCCGAGGAGATACGCAGTATTTT. The V and J genes are TRBV21-1 and TRBJ2-3; the table calls TRBD2, which could not be checked here. TRBV21-1 is an annotated pseudogene. The CDR3 has 17 residues.

CDR3 nucleotides: TGCGCCAGCAGCCAAGAAGGCCTGGGGGGGCCAACAGATACGCAGTATTTT. Its protein is CASSQEGLGGPTDTQYF. The chain uses TRBV4-1 and TRBJ2-3; perhaps TRBD2 as D (7 bases). Germline values: CDR1 MGHRA, CDR2 YSYEKL. Trimming pared 0 bases from V and 3 bases from J, leaving 16 bases between. This CDR3 spans 17 amino acids.

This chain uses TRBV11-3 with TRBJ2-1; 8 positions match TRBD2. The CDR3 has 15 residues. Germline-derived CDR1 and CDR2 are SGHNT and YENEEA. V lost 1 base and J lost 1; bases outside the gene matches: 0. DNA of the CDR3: TGTGCCAGCAGCTTAGTAGCGGGGTCCTACAATGAGCAGTTCTTC. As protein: CASSLVAGSYNEQFF.

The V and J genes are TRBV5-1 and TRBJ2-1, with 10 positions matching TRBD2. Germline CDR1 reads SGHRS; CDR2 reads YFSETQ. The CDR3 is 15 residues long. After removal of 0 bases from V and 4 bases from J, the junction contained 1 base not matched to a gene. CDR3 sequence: CASSLVSGRYNEQFF. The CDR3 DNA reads TGCGCCAGCAGCTTGGTTAGCGGGAGGTACAATGAGCAGTTCTTC.

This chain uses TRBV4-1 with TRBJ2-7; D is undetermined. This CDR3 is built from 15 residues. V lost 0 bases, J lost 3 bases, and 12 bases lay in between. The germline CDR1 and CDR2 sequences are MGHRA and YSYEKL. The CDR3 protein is CASSQDLNSHYEQYF. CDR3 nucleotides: TGCGCCAGCAGCCAAGATCTAAACAGTCACTACGAGCAGTACTTC.

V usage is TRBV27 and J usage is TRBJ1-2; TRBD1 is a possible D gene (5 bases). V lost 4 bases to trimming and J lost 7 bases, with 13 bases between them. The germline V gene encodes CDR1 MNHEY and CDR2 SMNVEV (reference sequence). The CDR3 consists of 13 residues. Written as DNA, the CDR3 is TGTGCCAGCAGTTCAGGGCCCGCGTTTGGCTACACCTTC. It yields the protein CASSSGPAFGYTF.

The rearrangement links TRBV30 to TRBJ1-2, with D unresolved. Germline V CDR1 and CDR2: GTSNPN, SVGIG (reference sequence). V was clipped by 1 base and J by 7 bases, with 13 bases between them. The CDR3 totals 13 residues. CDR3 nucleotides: TGTGCCTGGAGTGGGACTGGTGGTGGTGGCTACACCTTC. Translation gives CAWSGTGGGGYTF.

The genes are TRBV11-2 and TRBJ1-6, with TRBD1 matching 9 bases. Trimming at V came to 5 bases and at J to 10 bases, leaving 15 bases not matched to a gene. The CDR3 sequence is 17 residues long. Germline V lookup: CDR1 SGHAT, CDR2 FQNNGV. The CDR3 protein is CASSRRRSGQGNSPLHF. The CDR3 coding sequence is TGTGCCAGCAGCCGACGCCGGTCGGGACAGGGAAACTCACCCCTCCACTTT.

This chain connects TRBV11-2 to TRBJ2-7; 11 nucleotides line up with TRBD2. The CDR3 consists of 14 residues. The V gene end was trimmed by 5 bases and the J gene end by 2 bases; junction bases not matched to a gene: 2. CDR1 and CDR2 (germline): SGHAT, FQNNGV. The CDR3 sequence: CASSRSGGAYEQYF. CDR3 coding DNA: TGTGCCAGCAGCCGTAGCGGGGGGGCCTACGAGCAGTACTTC.

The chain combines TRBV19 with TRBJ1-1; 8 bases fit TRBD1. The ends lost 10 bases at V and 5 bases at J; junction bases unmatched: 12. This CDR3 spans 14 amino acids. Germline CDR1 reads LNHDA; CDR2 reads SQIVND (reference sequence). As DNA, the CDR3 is TGTGCCACCTACCCGACAGGGGCCGGGACTGAAGCTTTCTTT. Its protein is CATYPTGAGTEAFF. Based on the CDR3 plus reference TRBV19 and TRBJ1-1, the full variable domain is DGGITQSPKYLFRKEGQNVTLSCEQNLNHDAMYWYRQDPGQGLRLIYYSQIVNDFQKGDIAEGYSVSREKKESFPLTVTSAQKNPTAFYLCATYPTGAGTEAFFGQGTRLTVV.

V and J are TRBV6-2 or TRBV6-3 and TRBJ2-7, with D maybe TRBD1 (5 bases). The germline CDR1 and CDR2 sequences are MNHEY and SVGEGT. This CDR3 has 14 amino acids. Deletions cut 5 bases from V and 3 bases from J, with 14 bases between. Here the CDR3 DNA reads TGTGCCAGCAGTCAGACAGACCCTATCTACGAGCAGTACTTC. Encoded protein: CASSQTDPIYEQYF.

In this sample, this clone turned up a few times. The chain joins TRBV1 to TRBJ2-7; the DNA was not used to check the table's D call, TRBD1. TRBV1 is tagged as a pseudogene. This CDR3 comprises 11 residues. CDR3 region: CPRDRADEQYF. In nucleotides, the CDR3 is TGCCCCCGGGACAGGGCGGACGAGCAGTACTTC.

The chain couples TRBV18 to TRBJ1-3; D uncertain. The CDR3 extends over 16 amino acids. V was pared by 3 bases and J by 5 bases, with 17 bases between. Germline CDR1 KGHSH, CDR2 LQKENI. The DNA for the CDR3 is TGTGCCAGCTCACCGGCGGATTTCCTCAATAGAAACACCATATATTTT. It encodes CASSPADFLNRNTIYF. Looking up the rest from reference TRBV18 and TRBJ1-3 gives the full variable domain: NAGVMQNPRHLVRRRGQEARLRCSPMKGHSHVYWYRQLPEEGLKFMVYLQKENIIDESGMPKERFSAEFPKEGPSILRIQQVVRGDSAAYFCASSPADFLNRNTIYFGEGSWLTVV.

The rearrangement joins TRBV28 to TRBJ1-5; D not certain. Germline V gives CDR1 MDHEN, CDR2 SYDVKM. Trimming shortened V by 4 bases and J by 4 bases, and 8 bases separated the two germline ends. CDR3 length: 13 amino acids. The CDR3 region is CASSSSPNQPQHF. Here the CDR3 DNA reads TGTGCCAGCAGTTCTTCCCCTAATCAGCCCCAGCATTTT.

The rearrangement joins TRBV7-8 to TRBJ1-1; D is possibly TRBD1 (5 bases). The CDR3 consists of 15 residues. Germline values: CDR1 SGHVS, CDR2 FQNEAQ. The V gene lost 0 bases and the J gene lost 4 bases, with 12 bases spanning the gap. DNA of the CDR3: TGTGCCAGCAGCTTAGCCCAAGGGGTGTCCACTGAAGCTTTCTTT. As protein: CASSLAQGVSTEAFF.